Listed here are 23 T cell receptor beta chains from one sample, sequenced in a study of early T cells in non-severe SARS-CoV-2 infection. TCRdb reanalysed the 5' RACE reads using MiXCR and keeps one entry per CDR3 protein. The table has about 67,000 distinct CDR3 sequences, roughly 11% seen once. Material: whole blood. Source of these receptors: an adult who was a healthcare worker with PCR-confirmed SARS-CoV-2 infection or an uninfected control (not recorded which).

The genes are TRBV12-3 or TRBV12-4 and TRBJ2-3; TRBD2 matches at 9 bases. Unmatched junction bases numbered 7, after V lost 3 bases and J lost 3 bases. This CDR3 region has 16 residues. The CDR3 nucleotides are TGTGCCAGCAGTTTGTCGGCGGGGGGGCAGACAGATACGCAGTATTTT. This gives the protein CASSLSAGGQTDTQYF.

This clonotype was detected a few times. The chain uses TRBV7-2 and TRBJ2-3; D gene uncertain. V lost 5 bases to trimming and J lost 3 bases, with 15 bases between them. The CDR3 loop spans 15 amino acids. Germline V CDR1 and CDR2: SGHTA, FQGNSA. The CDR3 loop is CASSPLGWSTDTQYF. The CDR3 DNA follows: TGTGCCAGCAGCCCCCTTGGGTGGTCGACAGATACGCAGTATTTT.

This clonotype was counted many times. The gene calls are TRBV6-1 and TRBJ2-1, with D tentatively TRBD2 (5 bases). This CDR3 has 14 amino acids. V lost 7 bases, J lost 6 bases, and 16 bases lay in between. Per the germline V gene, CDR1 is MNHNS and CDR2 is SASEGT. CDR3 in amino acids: CASKSQTGSNEQFF. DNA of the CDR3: TGTGCCAGCAAATCCCAGACGGGGTCCAATGAGCAGTTCTTC.

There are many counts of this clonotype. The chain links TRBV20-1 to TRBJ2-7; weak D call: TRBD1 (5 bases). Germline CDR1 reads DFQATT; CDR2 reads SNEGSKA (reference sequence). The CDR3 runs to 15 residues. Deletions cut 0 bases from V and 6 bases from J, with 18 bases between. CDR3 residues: CSAREPQGTSPEQYF. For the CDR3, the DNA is TGCAGTGCTAGAGAGCCCCAGGGTACCTCCCCCGAGCAGTACTTC.

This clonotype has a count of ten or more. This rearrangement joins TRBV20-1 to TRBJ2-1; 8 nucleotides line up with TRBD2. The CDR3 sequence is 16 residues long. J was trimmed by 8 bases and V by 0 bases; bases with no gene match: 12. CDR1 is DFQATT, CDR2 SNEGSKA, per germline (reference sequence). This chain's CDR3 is CSARDRGGRTLDEQFF. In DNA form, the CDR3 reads TGCAGTGCTAGAGATCGGGGCGGGAGGACGTTAGATGAGCAGTTCTTC.

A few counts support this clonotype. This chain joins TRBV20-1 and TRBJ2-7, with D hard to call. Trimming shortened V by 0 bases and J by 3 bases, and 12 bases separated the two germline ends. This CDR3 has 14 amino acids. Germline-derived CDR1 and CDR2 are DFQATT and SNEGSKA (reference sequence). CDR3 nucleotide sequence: TGCAGTGCTAGAGATTCCCCAGCCGACTACGAGCAGTACTTC. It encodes CSARDSPADYEQYF.

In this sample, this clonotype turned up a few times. The CDR3 coding sequence is TGTGCCAGCAGACTAGCGGATACCTACGAGCAGTACTTC. This gives the protein CASRLADTYEQYF. The chain carries TRBV12-3 or TRBV12-4 and TRBJ2-7; 8 nucleotides line up with TRBD2. The ends lost 6 bases at V and 2 bases at J; junction bases unmatched: 3. The CDR3 is 13 residues long.

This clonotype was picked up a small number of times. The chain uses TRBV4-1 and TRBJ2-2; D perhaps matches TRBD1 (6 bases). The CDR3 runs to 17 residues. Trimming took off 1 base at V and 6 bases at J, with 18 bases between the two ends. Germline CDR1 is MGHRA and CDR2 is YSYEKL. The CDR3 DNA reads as TGCGCCAGCAGCCAAGGCCTGGACAGTGGGTTTCCCGGGGAGCTGTTTTTT. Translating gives CASSQGLDSGFPGELFF.

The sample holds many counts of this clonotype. The DNA for the CDR3 is TGTGCCAGCAGCGTAAGGGGCTTGGATGGAAACACCATATATTTT. Its protein product is CASSVRGLDGNTIYF. The chain uses TRBV9 and TRBJ1-3, with a tentative D call TRBD1 (5 bases). Germline assignment: CDR1 SGDLS and CDR2 YYNGEE. The CDR3 totals 15 residues. Trimming shortened V by 1 base and J by 3 bases, and 11 bases separated the two germline ends.

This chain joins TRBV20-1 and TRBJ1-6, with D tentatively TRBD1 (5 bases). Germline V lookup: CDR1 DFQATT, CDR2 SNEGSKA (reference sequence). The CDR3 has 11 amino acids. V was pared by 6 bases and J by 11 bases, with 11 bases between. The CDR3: CSAGRGAPLHF. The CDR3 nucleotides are TGCAGTGCAGGGCGGGGCGCACCCCTCCACTTT.

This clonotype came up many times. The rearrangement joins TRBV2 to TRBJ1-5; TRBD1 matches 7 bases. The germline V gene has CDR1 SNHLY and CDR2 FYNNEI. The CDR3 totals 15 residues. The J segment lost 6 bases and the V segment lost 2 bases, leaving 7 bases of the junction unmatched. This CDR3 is CASSEMGQWGQPQHF. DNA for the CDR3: TGTGCCAGCAGTGAAATGGGACAGTGGGGTCAGCCCCAGCATTTT.

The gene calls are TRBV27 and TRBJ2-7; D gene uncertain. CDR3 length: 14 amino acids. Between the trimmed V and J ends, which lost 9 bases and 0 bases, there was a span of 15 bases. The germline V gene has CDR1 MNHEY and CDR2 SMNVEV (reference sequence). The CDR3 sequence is CASGEEYSSYEQYF. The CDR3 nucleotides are TGTGCCAGTGGTGAAGAGTACTCCTCCTACGAGCAGTACTTC.

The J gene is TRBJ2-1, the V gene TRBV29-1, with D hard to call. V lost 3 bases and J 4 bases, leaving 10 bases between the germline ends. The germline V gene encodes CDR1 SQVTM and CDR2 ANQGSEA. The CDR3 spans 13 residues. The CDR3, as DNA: TGCAGCGTTGAGCGGAATAGTTACAATGAGCAGTTCTTC. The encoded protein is CSVERNSYNEQFF.

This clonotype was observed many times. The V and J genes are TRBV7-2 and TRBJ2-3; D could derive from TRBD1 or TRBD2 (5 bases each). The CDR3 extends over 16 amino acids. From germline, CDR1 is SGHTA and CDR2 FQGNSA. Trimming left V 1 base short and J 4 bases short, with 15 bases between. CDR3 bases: TGTGCCAGCAGCTTAGGACTAACGGGACCCGCAGATACGCAGTATTTT. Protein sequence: CASSLGLTGPADTQYF.

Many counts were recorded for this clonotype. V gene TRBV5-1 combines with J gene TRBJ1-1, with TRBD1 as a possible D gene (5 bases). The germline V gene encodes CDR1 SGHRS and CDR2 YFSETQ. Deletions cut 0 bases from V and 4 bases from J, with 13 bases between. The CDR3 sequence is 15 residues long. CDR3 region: CASSLGRAGSTEAFF. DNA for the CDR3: TGCGCCAGCAGCTTGGGGCGGGCAGGGAGCACTGAAGCTTTCTTT. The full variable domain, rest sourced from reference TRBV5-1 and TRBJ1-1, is KAGVTQTPRYLIKTRGQQVTLSCSPISGHRSVSWYQQTPGQGLQFLFEYFSETQRNKGNFPGRFSGRQFSNSRSEMNVSTLELGDSALYLCASSLGRAGSTEAFFGQGTRLTVV.

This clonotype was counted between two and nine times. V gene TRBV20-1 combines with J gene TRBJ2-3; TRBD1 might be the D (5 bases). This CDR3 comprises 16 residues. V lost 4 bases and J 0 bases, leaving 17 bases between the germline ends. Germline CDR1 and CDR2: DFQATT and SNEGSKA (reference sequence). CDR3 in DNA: TGCAGTGCTACAGGGCAGGACCCTCCTAGCACAGATACGCAGTATTTT. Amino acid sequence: CSATGQDPPSTDTQYF.

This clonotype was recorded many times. In nucleotides, the CDR3 is TGTGCCAGCAGACGGGGCGTCCCGGTCCTACAAGTCTATGAGCAGTTCTTC. Protein: CASRRGVPVLQVYEQFF. This chain connects TRBV27 to TRBJ2-1; either TRBD1 or TRBD2 may supply D (5 bases each). Looked up from germline, CDR1 is MNHEY and CDR2 is SMNVEV (reference sequence). The CDR3 runs to 17 residues. The V end lost 6 bases, the J end lost 8 bases, and 26 bases lay between the germline ends.

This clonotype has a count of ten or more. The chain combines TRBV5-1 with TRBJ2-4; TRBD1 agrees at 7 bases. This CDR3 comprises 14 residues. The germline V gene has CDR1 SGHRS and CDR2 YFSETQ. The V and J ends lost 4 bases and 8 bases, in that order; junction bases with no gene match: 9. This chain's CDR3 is CASSPGTAWDIQYF. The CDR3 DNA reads TGCGCCAGCAGCCCCGGGACAGCCTGGGACATTCAGTACTTC.

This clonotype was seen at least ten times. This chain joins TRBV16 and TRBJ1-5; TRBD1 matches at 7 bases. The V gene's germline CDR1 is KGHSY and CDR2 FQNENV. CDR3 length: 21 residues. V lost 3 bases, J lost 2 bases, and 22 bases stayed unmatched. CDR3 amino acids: CASSHLARQGVLDSGNQPQHF. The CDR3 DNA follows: TGTGCCAGCAGCCACCTTGCTCGGCAGGGGGTCTTAGACAGCGGCAATCAGCCCCAGCATTTT.

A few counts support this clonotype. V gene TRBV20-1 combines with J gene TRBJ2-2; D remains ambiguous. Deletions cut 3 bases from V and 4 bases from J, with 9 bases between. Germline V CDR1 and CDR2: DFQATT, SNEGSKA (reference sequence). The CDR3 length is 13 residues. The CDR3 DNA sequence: TGCAGTGCTAGCCCCAAGGCCACCGGGGAGCTGTTTTTT. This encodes CSASPKATGELFF.

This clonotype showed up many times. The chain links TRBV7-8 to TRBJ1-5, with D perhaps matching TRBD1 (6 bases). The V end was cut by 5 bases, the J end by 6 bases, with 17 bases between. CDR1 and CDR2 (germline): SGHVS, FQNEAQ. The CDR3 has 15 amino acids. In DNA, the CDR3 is TGTGCCAGCAGCAGAGAGCGGTTAGGGGGTCAGCCCCAGCATTTT. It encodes CASSRERLGGQPQHF.

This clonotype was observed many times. The CDR3 protein is CASSFKWEAFF. The CDR3 region has the DNA TGTGCCAGCAGCTTTAAGTGGGAAGCTTTCTTT. The J gene is TRBJ1-1, the V gene TRBV28; no firm D call. This CDR3 is 11 amino acids long. V was shortened by 6 bases and J by 8 bases, with 10 bases between the two germline ends. The germline gives CDR1 MDHEN, CDR2 SYDVKM.

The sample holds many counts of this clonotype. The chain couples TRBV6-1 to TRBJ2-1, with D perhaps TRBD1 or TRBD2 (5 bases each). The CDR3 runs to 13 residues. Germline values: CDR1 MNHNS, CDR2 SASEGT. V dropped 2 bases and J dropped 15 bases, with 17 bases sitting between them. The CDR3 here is CASSESGASSMFF. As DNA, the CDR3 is TGTGCCAGCAGTGAATCCGGGGCTAGCAGTATGTTCTTC.